This T cell receptor (beta chain) stems from a study of cytomegalovirus exposure and HLA in healthy donors. Germline V gene data show CDR1 as SGHTA and CDR2 as FQGNSA. V gave up 0 bases and J gave up 0 bases, with 15 bases separating them. The CDR3 contains 18 residues. Use of 60 Vbeta and 13 Jbeta primers characterized the PCR. Sequenced by immunoSEQ multiplex PCR; TCRdb stores in-frame clones only, minus some. The sample shows some 160,000 clones, roughly 73% of them seen only once. The material sequenced was PBMCs. The V call is TRBV7-2, the J call TRBJ1-5; D gene uncertain. The clonotype comes from a woman in her twenties or thirties in good health and CMV-seronegative. CDR3 coding DNA: TGTGCCAGCAGCTTAGCGCTTAGGACGAGGGATAGCAATCAGCCCCAGCATTTT. Protein sequence: CASSLALRTRDSNQPQHF.